This T cell receptor (beta chain) was observed in a study of alternative splicing in chronic myeloid leukemia remission (dated by TCRdb to about 2020). Study-level background: RNA sequencing was used to profile peripheral blood taken from chronic-phase CML patients both at diagnosis and at remission, and those profiles were then compared against healthy donors. The median age was around 53 years at diagnosis and approximately 56 at remission, while healthy controls had a median age of 37. Female/male counts were 11/5 for diagnosis samples, 8/3 for remission samples and 2/4 for controls. Trizol was used to extract total RNA from peripheral blood mononuclear cells of the diagnosis, remission and control samples.

Inclusive of the bounding cysteine and phenylalanine, the CDR3 is 14 residues long. The nucleotide record is missing. CDR1 LGHNA and CDR2 YNFKEQ are derived from the germline V gene. Preparation of the library involved bulk RNA-seq. The TruSeq Stranded RNA sample prep kit was used to generate libraries of poly-A-enriched mRNA from an input of approximately 1 ug total RNA. Paired-end sequencing was carried out on a HiSeq 2500, and each sample was sequenced in triplicate. RNA-seq read length was 125 nucleotides per mate. In the paper's pipeline: Reads were trimmed and aligned to hg38 using STAR v2.7, and quality control was done with FASTQC, RSeQC and multiqc. Salmon 0.14.1 was used to quantify gene expression levels as transcripts per million (TPM). The results of principal component analysis suggested that neither trial, library batch, sequencing batch, treatment regimen nor sex drove the transcriptomic profiles. Once TCRdb had reprocessed the reads, it stored one entry per CDR3 protein sequence and supplied no DNA. The authors' filters were not applied to this entry. The sample profile shows several hundred distinct CDR3 sequences; about 98% of them were found once. The ten largest clones take up around 6.3% of the sample.

Peripheral blood was obtained from more than five healthy donors to serve as normal controls. Findings and caveats that apply to the study as a whole: At remission, blood cell composition had been reconfigured so that it resembled normal controls enriched in lymphoid cells. Blood cell composition differed strongly depending on the timepoint, moving from an enrichment of myeloid progenitors at diagnosis to an enrichment of mature lymphoid cells at remission.

Of note for this clonotype: Its antigen is still unknown.

This clonotype originated in a person aged 25 to 55 in good health. The sample was PBMCs. The chain links TRBV4-2 with TRBJ2-7. The CDR3 region has the sequence CASSYSYPTSEQYF.